Listed here are 10 T cell receptor beta chains from one sample, sequenced in a study of cytomegalovirus exposure and HLA in healthy donors. The PCR employed 60 Vbeta primers together with 13 Jbeta primers. Profiled with immunoSEQ multiplex PCR; TCRdb holds only in-frame clones, not every one. The sample carries about 170,000 clones, 65% to 85% recorded once. The sequencing input was PBMCs. Receptors were obtained from a woman in her fifties or sixties in good health and CMV-seropositive.

This clone has just a few counts. J is TRBJ1-1 and V is TRBV6-5, with 8 positions matching TRBD1. Trimming at V came to 2 bases and at J to 5 bases, leaving 7 bases not matched to a gene. The CDR3 loop spans 15 amino acids. Germline lookup yields CDR1 MNHEY and CDR2 SVGAGI. The CDR3 here is CASSYIRGRGTEAFF. For the CDR3, the DNA is TGTGCCAGCAGTTACATCAGGGGGCGAGGTACTGAAGCTTTCTTT.

This clone was seen ten or more times. Within the sample, other DNA sequences also encode this same CDR3. V and J are TRBV9 and TRBJ1-1; D gene ambiguous. Germline CDR1 is SGDLS and CDR2 is YYNGEE. The V end was cut by 0 bases, the J end by 1 base, with 7 bases between. The CDR3 spans 14 residues. The CDR3 DNA is TGTGCCAGCAGCGTAGCTTTCCGGAACACTGAAGCTTTCTTT. Protein sequence: CASSVAFRNTEAFF. Full variable domain (rest looked up from reference TRBV9 and TRBJ1-1): DSGVTQTPKHLITATGQRVTLRCSPRSGDLSVYWYQQSLDQGLQFLIQYYNGEERAKGNILERFSAQQFPDLHSELNLSSLELGDSALYFCASSVAFRNTEAFFGQGTRLTVV.

This clone came up once. The V and J genes are TRBV4-1 and TRBJ2-3; D call uncertain. Trimming cost V 4 bases and J 9 bases, with 14 bases left between them. Germline V gene sequence: CDR1 MGHRA, CDR2 YSYEKL. This CDR3 contains 13 residues. Here the CDR3 reads CASSPTRGGTQYF. CDR3 in DNA: TGCGCCAGCAGCCCCACTCGAGGTGGAACGCAGTATTTT.

The sample holds one count of this clone. The chain uses TRBV4-3 and TRBJ2-5, with TRBD2 matching 8 bases. The J call is in doubt because the DNA end fits TRBJ2-7 better. The CDR3 length is 19 residues. Germline CDR1 reads LGHNA; CDR2 reads YSLEER. DNA of the CDR3: TGCGCCAGCAGCCAAGTGCCGCCGGGGGGGGCCGCCCTTAGGAACGAGCAGTACTTC. Residues: CASSQVPPGGAALRNEQYF.

The J gene is TRBJ2-2, the V gene TRBV6-5, with 9 bases matching TRBD2. V dropped 10 bases and J dropped 5; count of bases not matched to a gene: 8. The CDR3 length is 14 residues. Germline V gene sequence: CDR1 MNHEY, CDR2 SVGAGI. The CDR3 sequence: CATRGLALTGELFF. The CDR3 nucleotides are TGTGCCACCAGGGGACTAGCTTTGACCGGGGAGCTGTTTTTT.

The chain carries TRBV2 and TRBJ2-1; 16 bases match TRBD2. CDR3 length: 19 residues. The junction had 10 bases not matched to a gene; V was cut back by 4 bases and J by 4 bases. Germline CDR1 reads SNHLY; CDR2 reads FYNNEI. CDR3 amino acids: CASSVRPGTSGRGYNEQFF. The DNA of the CDR3 is TGTGCCAGCAGTGTGCGCCCCGGGACTAGCGGGAGGGGTTACAATGAGCAGTTCTTC.

V and J are TRBV7-2 and TRBJ1-1; no clear D gene. CDR1 and CDR2 (germline): SGHTA, FQGNSA. V shed 5 bases and J shed 1 base, with 11 bases lying between them. The CDR3 totals 14 residues. CDR3 sequence reads: CASSAPRGNTEAFF. The CDR3 DNA is TGTGCCAGCAGCGCCCCCCGAGGGAACACTGAAGCTTTCTTT.

The chain couples TRBV6-1 to TRBJ2-2; maybe TRBD1 (6 bases). Germline V gene sequence: CDR1 MNHNS, CDR2 SASEGT. CDR3 size: 15 residues. V lost 7 bases and J lost 5, with 17 bases in between. The CDR3 region is CASIRGAGATGELFF. The CDR3 DNA follows: TGTGCCAGCATCCGTGGGGCAGGGGCGACCGGGGAGCTGTTTTTT.

This clone was detected only a few times. The chain carries TRBV7-9 and TRBJ2-1, with TRBD2 matching over 8 bases. Losses at the gene ends were 5 bases for V and 8 bases for J; bases not matched to a gene: 14. Germline-derived CDR1 and CDR2 are SEHNR and FQNEAQ (reference sequence). The CDR3 length is 16 residues. CDR3 nucleotides: TGTGCCAGCAGCCAAGATCGGGGGGGAGGGTACGATGAGCAGTTCTTC. Encoded protein: CASSQDRGGGYDEQFF.

This clone was recorded many times. The chain couples TRBV10-3 to TRBJ1-3; D not resolved. The CDR3 totals 13 residues. The V and J ends lost 6 bases and 0 bases respectively, with 6 bases between them. From germline, CDR1 is ENHRY and CDR2 SYGVKD. DNA for the CDR3: TGTGCCATCAGCGGGAGCTCTGGAAACACCATATATTTT. It encodes CAISGSSGNTIYF.